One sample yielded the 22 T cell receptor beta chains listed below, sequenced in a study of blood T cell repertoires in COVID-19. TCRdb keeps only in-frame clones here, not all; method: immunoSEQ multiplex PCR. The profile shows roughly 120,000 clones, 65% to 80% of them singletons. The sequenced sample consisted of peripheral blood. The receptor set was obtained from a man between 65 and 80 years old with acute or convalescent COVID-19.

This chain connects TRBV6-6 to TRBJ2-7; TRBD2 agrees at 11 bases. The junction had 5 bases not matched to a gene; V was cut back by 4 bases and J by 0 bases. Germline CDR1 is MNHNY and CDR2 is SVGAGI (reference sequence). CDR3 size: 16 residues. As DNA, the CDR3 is TGTGCCAGCAGTTCCTTTGGACTAGCGGGCTCCTACGAGCAGTACTTC. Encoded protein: CASSSFGLAGSYEQYF.

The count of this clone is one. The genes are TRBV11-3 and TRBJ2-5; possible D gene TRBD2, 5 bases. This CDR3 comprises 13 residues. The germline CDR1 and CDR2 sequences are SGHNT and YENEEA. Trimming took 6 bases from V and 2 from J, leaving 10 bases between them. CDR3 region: CASSPGIQETQYF. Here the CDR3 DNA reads TGTGCCAGCAGTCCCGGGATACAAGAGACCCAGTACTTC. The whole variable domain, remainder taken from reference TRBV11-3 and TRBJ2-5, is EAGVVQSPRYKIIEKKQPVAFWCNPISGHNTLYWYLQNLGQGPELLIRYENEEAVDDSQLPKDRFSAERLKGVDSTLKIQPAELGDSAVYLCASSPGIQETQYFGPGTRLLVL.

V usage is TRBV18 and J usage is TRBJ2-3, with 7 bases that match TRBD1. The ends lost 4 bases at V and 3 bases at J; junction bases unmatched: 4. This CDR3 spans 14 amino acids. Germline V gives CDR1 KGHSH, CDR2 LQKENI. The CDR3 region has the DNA TGTGCCAGCTCACTACGGACAGGAACAGATACGCAGTATTTT. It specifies CASSLRTGTDTQYF.

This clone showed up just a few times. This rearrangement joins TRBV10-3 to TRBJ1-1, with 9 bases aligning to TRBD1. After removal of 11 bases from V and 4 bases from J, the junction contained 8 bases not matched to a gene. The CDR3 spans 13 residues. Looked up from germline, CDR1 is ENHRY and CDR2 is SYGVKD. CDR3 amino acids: CAVRTGDGTEAFF. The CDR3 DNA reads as TGTGCCGTAAGGACAGGGGACGGCACTGAAGCTTTCTTT.

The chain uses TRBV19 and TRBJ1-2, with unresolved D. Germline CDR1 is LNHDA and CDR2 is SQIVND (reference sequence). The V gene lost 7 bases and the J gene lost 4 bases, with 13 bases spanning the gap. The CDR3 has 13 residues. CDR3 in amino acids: CASTLGRGYGYTF. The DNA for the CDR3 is TGTGCCAGTACCCTAGGCCGCGGCTATGGCTACACCTTC.

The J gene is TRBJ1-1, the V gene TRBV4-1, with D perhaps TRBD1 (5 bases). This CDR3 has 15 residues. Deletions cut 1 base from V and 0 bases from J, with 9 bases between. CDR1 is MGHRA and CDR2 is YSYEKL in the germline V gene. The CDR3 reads CASSQGTGLNTEAFF. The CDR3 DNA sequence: TGCGCCAGCAGCCAAGGTACAGGATTGAACACTGAAGCTTTCTTT.

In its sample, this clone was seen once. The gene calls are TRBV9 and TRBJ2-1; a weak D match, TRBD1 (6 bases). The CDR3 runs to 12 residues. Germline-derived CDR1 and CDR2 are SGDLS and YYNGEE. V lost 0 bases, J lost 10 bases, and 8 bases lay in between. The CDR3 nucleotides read TGTGCCAGCAGCGTAGGGGGGCGCGAGCAGTTCTTC. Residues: CASSVGGREQFF.

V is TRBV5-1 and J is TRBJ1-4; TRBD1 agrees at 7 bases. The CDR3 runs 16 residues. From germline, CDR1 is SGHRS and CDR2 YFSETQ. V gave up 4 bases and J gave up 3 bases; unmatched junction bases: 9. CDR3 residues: CASSPGAGGANEKLFF. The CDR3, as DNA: TGCGCCAGCAGCCCCGGGGCAGGGGGAGCTAATGAAAAACTGTTTTTT.

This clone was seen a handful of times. The CDR3 protein is CATGTGFYEQYF. CDR3 nucleotide sequence: TGTGCCACCGGGACAGGATTCTACGAGCAGTACTTC. V is TRBV5-6 and J is TRBJ2-7; the match to TRBD1 covers 8 bases. With V trimmed by 9 bases and J by 3 bases, 5 bases remained unmatched. Germline assignment: CDR1 SGHDT and CDR2 YYEEEE. The CDR3 loop spans 12 amino acids. Filled out from reference TRBV5-6 and TRBJ2-7, the complete variable domain reads DAGVTQSPTHLIKTRGQQVTLRCSPKSGHDTVSWYQQALGQGPQFIFQYYEEEERQRGNFPDRFSGHQFPNYSSELNVNALLLGDSALYLCATGTGFYEQYFGPGTRLTVT.

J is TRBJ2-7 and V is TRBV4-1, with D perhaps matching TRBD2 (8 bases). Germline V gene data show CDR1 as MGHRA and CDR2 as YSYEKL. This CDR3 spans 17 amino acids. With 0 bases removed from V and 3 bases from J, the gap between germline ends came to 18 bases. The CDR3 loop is CASSQDRVGRGRYEQYF. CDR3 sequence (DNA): TGCGCCAGCAGCCAAGATAGGGTCGGGAGGGGGCGCTACGAGCAGTACTTC.

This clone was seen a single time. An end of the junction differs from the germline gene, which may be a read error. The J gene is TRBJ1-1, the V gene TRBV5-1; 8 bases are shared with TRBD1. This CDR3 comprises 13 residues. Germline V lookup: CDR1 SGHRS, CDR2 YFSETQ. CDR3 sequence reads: CASSINPGTGTLF. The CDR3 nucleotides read TGCGCCAGCAGCATAAACCCCGGGACAGGAACGCTTTTT.

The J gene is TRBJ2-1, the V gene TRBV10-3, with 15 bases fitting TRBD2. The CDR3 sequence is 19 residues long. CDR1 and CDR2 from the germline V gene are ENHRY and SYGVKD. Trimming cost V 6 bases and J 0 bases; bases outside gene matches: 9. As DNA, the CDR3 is TGTGCCATCAGGGGGGGACTAGCGGGAGGAGCGGGCTCCTACAATGAGCAGTTCTTC. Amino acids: CAIRGGLAGGAGSYNEQFF.

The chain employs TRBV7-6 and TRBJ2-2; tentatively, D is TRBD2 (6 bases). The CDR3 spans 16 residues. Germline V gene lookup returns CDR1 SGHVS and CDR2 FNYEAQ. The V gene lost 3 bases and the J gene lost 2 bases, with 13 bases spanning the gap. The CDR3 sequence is CASSLRRDGNTGELFF. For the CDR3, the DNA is TGTGCCAGCAGCTTGCGGCGGGACGGAAACACCGGGGAGCTGTTTTTT.

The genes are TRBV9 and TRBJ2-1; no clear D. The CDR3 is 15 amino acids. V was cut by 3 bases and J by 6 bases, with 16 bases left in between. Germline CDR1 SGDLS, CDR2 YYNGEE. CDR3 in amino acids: CASSAAPLGSNEQFF. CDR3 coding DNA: TGTGCCAGCAGCGCCGCCCCTCTAGGAAGCAATGAGCAGTTCTTC.

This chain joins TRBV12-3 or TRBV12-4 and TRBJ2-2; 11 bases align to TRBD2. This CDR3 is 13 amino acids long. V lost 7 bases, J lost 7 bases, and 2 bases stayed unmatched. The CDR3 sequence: CASTGTSGGELFF. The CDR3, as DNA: TGTGCCAGCACCGGGACTAGCGGCGGGGAGCTGTTTTTT.

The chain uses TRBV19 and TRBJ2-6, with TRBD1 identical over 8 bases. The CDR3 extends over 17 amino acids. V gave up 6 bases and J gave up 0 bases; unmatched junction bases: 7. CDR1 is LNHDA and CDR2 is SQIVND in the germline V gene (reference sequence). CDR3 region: CASSRGQGRSGANVLTF. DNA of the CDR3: TGTGCCAGTAGCCGAGGACAGGGCCGCTCTGGGGCCAACGTCCTGACTTTC.

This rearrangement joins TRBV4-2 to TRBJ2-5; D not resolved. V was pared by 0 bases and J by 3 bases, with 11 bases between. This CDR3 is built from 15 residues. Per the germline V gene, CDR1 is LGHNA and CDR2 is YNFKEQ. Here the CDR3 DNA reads TGTGCCAGCAGCCAAGATCCAGCTAGGAAAGAGACCCAGTACTTC. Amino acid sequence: CASSQDPARKETQYF.

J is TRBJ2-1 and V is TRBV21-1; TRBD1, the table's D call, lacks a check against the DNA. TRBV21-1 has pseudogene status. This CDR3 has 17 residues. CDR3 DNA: TGTGCCAGCAGCACACACAGGGTTCCCCCCTCCTACAATGAGCAGTTCTTC. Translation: CASSTHRVPPSYNEQFF.

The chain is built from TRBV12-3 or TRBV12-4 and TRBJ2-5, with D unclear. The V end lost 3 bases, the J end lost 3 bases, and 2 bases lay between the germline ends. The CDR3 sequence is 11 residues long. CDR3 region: CASSFEETQYF. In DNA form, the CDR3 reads TGTGCCAGCAGTTTCGAAGAGACCCAGTACTTC.

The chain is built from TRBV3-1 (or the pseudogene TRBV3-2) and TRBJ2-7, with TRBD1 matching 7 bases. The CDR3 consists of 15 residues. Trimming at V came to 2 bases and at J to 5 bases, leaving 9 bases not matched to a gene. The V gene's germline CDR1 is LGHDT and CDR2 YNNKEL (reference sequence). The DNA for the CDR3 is TGTGCCAGCAGCCAACTCGACAGGGCATTCAACGAGCAGTACTTC. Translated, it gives CASSQLDRAFNEQYF.

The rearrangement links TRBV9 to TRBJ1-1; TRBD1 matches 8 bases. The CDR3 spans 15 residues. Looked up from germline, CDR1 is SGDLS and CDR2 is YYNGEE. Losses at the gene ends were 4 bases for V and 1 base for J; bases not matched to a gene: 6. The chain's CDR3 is CASSPWTGTNTEAFF. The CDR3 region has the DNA TGTGCCAGCAGCCCTTGGACAGGGACGAACACTGAAGCTTTCTTT.

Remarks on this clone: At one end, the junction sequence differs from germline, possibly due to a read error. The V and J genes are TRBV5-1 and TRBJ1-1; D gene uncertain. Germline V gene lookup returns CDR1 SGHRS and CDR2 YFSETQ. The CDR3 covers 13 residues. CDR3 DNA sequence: TGCGCCAGCAGCTTGAAGTCCGACACCGAAGCTTTCTTT. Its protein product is CASSLKSDTEAFF. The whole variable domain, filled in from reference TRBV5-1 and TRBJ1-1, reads KAGVTQTPRYLIKTRGQQVTLSCSPISGHRSVSWYQQTPGQGLQFLFEYFSETQRNKGNFPGRFSGRQFSNSRSEMNVSTLELGDSALYLCASSLKSDTEAFFGQGTRLTVV.